Included here is one T cell receptor beta chain sequence, with context. The study ran its PCR with 60 Vbeta and 13 Jbeta primers. The assay was immunoSEQ multiplex PCR, and TCRdb's table has in-frame clones only and misses some. The sample holds over 150,000 clones; 70% to 90% are singletons and the top ten take approximately 2.1%. This record belongs to a study of cytomegalovirus exposure and HLA in healthy donors. Study background: An early release of data contained roughly 90 million unique TCRs, which came from HLA-typed donors. Caucasian-associated ancestry cluster membership applied to about four fifths of nearly 400 genotyped donors.

The CDR3 is 16 residues long. The germline V and J ends were trimmed by 2 bases and 6 bases, with 17 bases remaining between them. Germline-derived CDR1 and CDR2 are MGHRA and YSYEKL. The sequencing sample was made of PBMCs. This TCR was sampled from a woman aged 18-35 years in good health and CMV-seronegative. V usage is TRBV4-1 and J usage is TRBJ2-1; weak D call: TRBD2 (6 bases). In DNA form, the CDR3 reads TGCGCCAGCAGCCAACCCTCCTCCGGGGGAGCCAATGAGCAGTTCTTC. Encoded protein: CASSQPSSGGANEQFF.